A single sample is the source of the 19 T cell receptor beta chains below, sequenced in a study of control samples from healthy donors and cancer patients. Sequenced by immunoSEQ multiplex PCR; TCRdb stores in-frame clones only, minus some. Among about 130,000 clones listed, approximately 92% were seen once. The sample comprised PBMCs. All receptors derive from an elderly man with head and neck cancer.

V usage is TRBV5-1 and J usage is TRBJ1-2; 8 bases align to TRBD1. The V gene's germline CDR1 is SGHRS and CDR2 YFSETQ. The J segment lost 3 bases and the V segment lost 0 bases, leaving 4 bases of the junction unmatched. The CDR3 length is 15 residues. This CDR3 reads CASSLGSTGDYGYTF. The CDR3 nucleotides are TGCGCCAGCAGCTTGGGGTCGACAGGGGACTATGGCTACACCTTC.

The chain has TRBV7-6 and TRBJ2-3; TRBD1 matches at 10 bases. The J segment lost 0 bases and the V segment lost 3 bases, leaving 3 bases of the junction unmatched. Germline V CDR1 and CDR2: SGHVS, FNYEAQ. The CDR3 contains 16 residues. DNA of the CDR3: TGTGCCAGCAGCTTGGGGACAGGGGCTAGCACAGATACGCAGTATTTT. Amino acid sequence: CASSLGTGASTDTQYF.

The rearrangement uses TRBV27 and TRBJ1-6; D is perhaps TRBD1 (6 bases). Per the germline V gene, CDR1 is MNHEY and CDR2 is SMNVEV (reference sequence). CDR3 length: 15 amino acids. Deletions cut 6 bases from V and 6 bases from J, with 15 bases between. This CDR3 reads CASSQLGGSNSPLHF. The CDR3 DNA reads as TGTGCCAGCAGCCAATTAGGGGGGTCTAATTCACCCCTCCACTTT.

This sequence joins TRBV3-1 (or the pseudogene TRBV3-2) and TRBJ2-7; 9 nucleotides agree with TRBD2. The CDR3 sequence is 15 residues long. CDR1 LGHDT and CDR2 YNNKEL come from the germline V gene (reference sequence). Trimming at V came to 1 base and at J to 7 bases, leaving 8 bases not matched to a gene. DNA of the CDR3: TGTGCCAGCAGCCAAGCACAAGCGGGGGGCGCGGAGCAGTACTTC. Protein product: CASSQAQAGGAEQYF.

The chain carries TRBV11-2 and TRBJ2-3; D call uncertain. Looked up from germline, CDR1 is SGHAT and CDR2 is FQNNGV. The germline V and J ends were trimmed by 1 base and 6 bases, with 5 bases remaining between them. The CDR3 has 12 amino acids. The CDR3 DNA reads TGTGCCAGCAGCTTAGTCGTGGATACGCAGTATTTT. Translating it yields CASSLVVDTQYF.

The chain uses TRBV3-1 (or the pseudogene TRBV3-2) and TRBJ2-7; the match to TRBD2 covers 13 bases. With V trimmed by 4 bases and J by 3 bases, 9 bases remained unmatched. This CDR3 region has 17 residues. Per the germline V gene, CDR1 is LGHDT and CDR2 is YNNKEL (reference sequence). CDR3 protein: CASSPNAGTSGIYEQYF. CDR3 coding DNA: TGTGCCAGCAGCCCGAACGCCGGGACTAGCGGGATCTACGAGCAGTACTTC.

The rearrangement joins TRBV29-1 to TRBJ2-1; 7 bases agree with TRBD1. The V gene's germline CDR1 is SQVTM and CDR2 ANQGSEA. The J segment lost 1 base and the V segment lost 8 bases, leaving 5 bases of the junction unmatched. CDR3 length: 13 amino acids. DNA for the CDR3: TGCAGCTTCCGACAGGGATCCTACAATGAGCAGTTCTTC. Translation gives CSFRQGSYNEQFF.

The chain joins TRBV7-9 to TRBJ1-3, with a tentative D call TRBD1 (5 bases). The V and J ends lost 0 bases and 0 bases respectively, with 9 bases between them. This CDR3 is 16 amino acids long. The germline V gene has CDR1 SEHNR and CDR2 FQNEAQ (reference sequence). CDR3 coding DNA: TGTGCCAGCAGCTTAGCGCGGGGGGGCTCTGGAAACACCATATATTTT. Protein: CASSLARGGSGNTIYF.

The V and J genes are TRBV5-1 and TRBJ2-5; 11 bases fit TRBD2. The CDR3 consists of 15 residues. With V trimmed by 0 bases and J by 5 bases, 3 bases remained unmatched. Looked up from germline, CDR1 is SGHRS and CDR2 is YFSETQ. The CDR3 loop is CASSLVSSGGETQYF. In nucleotides, the CDR3 is TGCGCCAGCAGCTTGGTGTCTAGCGGGGGGGAGACCCAGTACTTC. Filled out from reference TRBV5-1 and TRBJ2-5, the complete variable domain reads KAGVTQTPRYLIKTRGQQVTLSCSPISGHRSVSWYQQTPGQGLQFLFEYFSETQRNKGNFPGRFSGRQFSNSRSEMNVSTLELGDSALYLCASSLVSSGGETQYFGPGTRLLVL.

This chain connects TRBV7-9 to TRBJ2-7; perhaps TRBD1 as D (5 bases). V lost 2 bases, J lost 6 bases, and 11 bases lay in between. Germline V gene sequence: CDR1 SEHNR, CDR2 FQNEAQ (reference sequence). The CDR3 has 13 amino acids. This chain's CDR3 is CASSLKAGSEQYF. The CDR3 DNA follows: TGTGCCAGCAGCTTAAAGGCAGGGTCCGAGCAGTACTTC.

The chain employs TRBV18 and TRBJ1-4, with D perhaps TRBD1 (6 bases). The V end lost 8 bases, the J end lost 8 bases, and 15 bases lay between the germline ends. CDR3 length equals 13 residues. Germline V CDR1 and CDR2: KGHSH, LQKENI. CDR3 nucleotides: TGTGCCAGCCCGGGGGGCGCCGGGGAAAAACTGTTTTTT. The encoded protein is CASPGGAGEKLFF.

The rearrangement links TRBV7-8 to TRBJ1-5; D gene ambiguous. The CDR3 sequence is 14 residues long. Germline loops: CDR1 SGHVS, CDR2 FQNEAQ. V was pared by 5 bases and J by 5 bases, with 13 bases between. The CDR3: CASSPTSGDQPQHF. CDR3 sequence (DNA): TGTGCCAGCAGCCCGACCTCCGGTGATCAGCCCCAGCATTTT. Full variable domain (missing parts from reference TRBV7-8 and TRBJ1-5): GAGVSQSPRYKVAKRGQDVALRCDPISGHVSLFWYQQALGQGPEFLTYFQNEAQLDKSGLPSDRFFAERPEGSVSTLKIQRTQQEDSAVYLCASSPTSGDQPQHFGDGTRLSIL.

The chain uses TRBV15 and TRBJ1-2; D is unclear. CDR1 is LNHNV, CDR2 YYDKDF, per germline (reference sequence). The CDR3 is 12 residues long. V lost 6 bases to trimming and J lost 5 bases, with 10 bases between them. The CDR3 DNA sequence: TGTGCCACCAGGTCGGGGAGGTATGGCTACACCTTC. It codes for CATRSGRYGYTF.

This rearrangement joins TRBV7-8 to TRBJ1-3, with TRBD1 as a possible D gene (5 bases). V dropped 5 bases and J dropped 5 bases, with 13 bases sitting between them. CDR3 length: 14 amino acids. CDR1 is SGHVS and CDR2 is FQNEAQ in the germline V gene. The CDR3, as DNA: TGTGCCAGCAGCGGATCGGGACCGAGAAACACCATATATTTT. Its protein product is CASSGSGPRNTIYF.

The CDR3 here is CASSSARGLEKLFF. In DNA form, the CDR3 reads TGTGCCAGCAGCTCGGCGAGGGGTCTCGAAAAACTGTTTTTT. The genes are TRBV5-4 and TRBJ1-4, with D possibly TRBD1 on 5 matching bases. Trimming shortened V by 3 bases and J by 8 bases, and 14 bases separated the two germline ends. Per germline, CDR1 SGHNT and CDR2 YYREEE (reference sequence). The CDR3 runs to 14 residues.

J is TRBJ2-1 and V is TRBV7-8; perhaps TRBD1 as D (6 bases). The CDR3 is 14 amino acids. CDR1 is SGHVS, CDR2 FQNEAQ, per germline. The V gene lost 2 bases and the J gene lost 2 bases, with 7 bases spanning the gap. The DNA for the CDR3 is TGTGCCAGCAGCTTACGGGACACCTACAATGAGCAGTTCTTC. Translation gives CASSLRDTYNEQFF.

The rearrangement joins TRBV6-1 to TRBJ2-6; 9 nucleotides align to TRBD1. The CDR3 contains 15 residues. Per the germline V gene, CDR1 is MNHNS and CDR2 is SASEGT. Trimming took 6 bases from V and 4 from J; bases not matched to a gene: 4. Here the CDR3 DNA reads TGTGCCAGCAGCCACAGGGGGCCAGGGGCCAACGTCCTGACTTTC. Protein product: CASSHRGPGANVLTF.

The V gene is TRBV20-1, the J gene TRBJ1-1; no clear D. The germline V and J ends were trimmed by 6 bases and 0 bases, with 5 bases remaining between them. CDR1 and CDR2 from the germline V gene are DFQATT and SNEGSKA (reference sequence). This CDR3 spans 11 amino acids. Here the CDR3 reads CSAPVNTEAFF. The DNA for the CDR3 is TGCAGTGCACCAGTGAACACTGAAGCTTTCTTT.

This clone occurred once. The rearrangement links TRBV13 to TRBJ2-7; tentatively, D is TRBD1 (5 bases). The CDR3 is made up of 17 amino acids. The V and J ends lost 0 bases and 2 bases respectively, with 17 bases between them. Looked up from germline, CDR1 is PRHDT and CDR2 is FYEKMQ (reference sequence). This CDR3 reads CASSLGPGTGPAYEQYF. For the CDR3, the DNA is TGTGCCAGCAGCTTAGGCCCAGGAACAGGACCAGCCTACGAGCAGTACTTC.